A single sample gave rise to the 26 T cell receptor beta chains below, sequenced in a study of blood T cell repertoires in COVID-19. The protocol was immunoSEQ multiplex PCR, while the TCRdb copy is restricted to in-frame clones and leaves out a portion. The data show over 300,000 clones, with roughly 90% seen just once and roughly 6.7% held by the top ten. Sequencing was done on a sample of peripheral blood. These receptors were collected from a man aged 18-30 years who had recovered from COVID-19.

This clone was counted a few times. This chain joins TRBV4-1 and TRBJ2-5; 9 positions agree with TRBD1. This CDR3 has 14 residues. Germline CDR1 and CDR2: MGHRA and YSYEKL. The J segment lost 4 bases and the V segment lost 4 bases, leaving 4 bases of the junction unmatched. This CDR3 reads CASSPLTGGETQYF. The CDR3 DNA is TGCGCCAGCAGCCCCTTGACAGGGGGAGAGACCCAGTACTTC.

The chain combines TRBV19 with TRBJ1-2; D is perhaps TRBD1 (5 bases). CDR1 and CDR2 from the germline V gene are LNHDA and SQIVND (reference sequence). The V and J ends lost 5 bases and 6 bases respectively, with 13 bases between them. The CDR3 contains 13 residues. Here the CDR3 DNA reads TGTGCCAGTAGTGCCTCGGGGGGGGATGGCTACACCTTC. This encodes CASSASGGDGYTF. Full variable domain (outside the CDR3, taken from reference TRBV19 and TRBJ1-2): DGGITQSPKYLFRKEGQNVTLSCEQNLNHDAMYWYRQDPGQGLRLIYYSQIVNDFQKGDIAEGYSVSREKKESFPLTVTSAQKNPTAFYLCASSASGGDGYTFGSGTRLTVV.

This clone was seen a single time. The V and J genes are TRBV7-9 and TRBJ2-7; 8 nucleotides agree with TRBD1. CDR1 and CDR2 (germline): SEHNR, FQNEAQ (reference sequence). The CDR3 consists of 13 residues. Unmatched junction bases numbered 3, after V lost 3 bases and J lost 5 bases. The CDR3 region has the DNA TGTGCCAGCAGCTTTCCGACAGGGGACGAGCAGTACTTC. Its translation: CASSFPTGDEQYF.

The DNA for the CDR3 is TGTGCCAGCACCCAGGCCGGACAGAGCGGCTACACCTTC. Translated, it gives CASTQAGQSGYTF. The chain is built from TRBV12-3 or TRBV12-4 and TRBJ1-2; the D gene is possibly TRBD1 (6 bases). The CDR3 covers 13 residues. The germline V and J ends were trimmed by 7 bases and 8 bases, with 17 bases remaining between them.

The chain employs TRBV5-4 and TRBJ1-4; D not certain. The CDR3 contains 13 residues. Trimming removed 0 bases at V and 7 bases at J, with 7 bases between. From germline, CDR1 is SGHNT and CDR2 YYREEE (reference sequence). For the CDR3, the DNA is TGTGCCAGCAGCTTGGATCCGGGTGAAAAACTGTTTTTT. This gives the protein CASSLDPGEKLFF.

CDR3 loop: CASTKGHFYEQYF. The CDR3 DNA reads TGTGCCAGCACCAAGGGACATTTCTACGAGCAGTACTTC. This chain connects TRBV6-5 to TRBJ2-7; D is possibly TRBD1 (6 bases). V was shortened by 7 bases and J by 3 bases, with 13 bases between the two germline ends. CDR1 is MNHEY and CDR2 is SVGAGI in the germline V gene. This CDR3 is 13 amino acids long.

This clone was observed a single time. The CDR3 region has the DNA TGTGCCAGCAGTTACTCCGCAGCAGATACGCAGTATTTT. This codes for CASSYSAADTQYF. This chain joins TRBV6-5 and TRBJ2-3; D is unresolved. CDR1 MNHEY and CDR2 SVGAGI come from the germline V gene. V lost 0 bases and J 4 bases, leaving 5 bases between the germline ends. CDR3 size: 13 residues.

A remark on this clone: The same CDR3 can be traced to other DNA sequences in this sample. Here the CDR3 DNA reads TGTGCCACCAGCAGAGATCGAGGGGGAACAGATACGCAGTATTTT. It specifies CATSRDRGGTDTQYF. V is TRBV15 and J is TRBJ2-3; D possibly corresponds to TRBD1 (6 bases). Germline CDR1 LNHNV, CDR2 YYDKDF (reference sequence). Trimming shortened V by 0 bases and J by 3 bases, and 10 bases separated the two germline ends. This CDR3 contains 15 residues.

The chain couples TRBV11-3 to TRBJ1-6; possibly TRBD1 for D (5 bases). The CDR3 runs 13 residues. Trimming left V 4 bases short and J 6 bases short, with 7 bases between. The germline V gene has CDR1 SGHNT and CDR2 YENEEA. In nucleotides, the CDR3 is TGTGCCAGCAGCTGGGGGGGTAATTCACCCCTCCACTTT. Translation gives CASSWGGNSPLHF.

This CDR3 is CASSHPGQGFAFF. The CDR3 DNA reads TGCGCCAGCAGCCACCCGGGACAGGGGTTTGCTTTCTTT. The V call is TRBV4-1, the J call TRBJ1-1, with 10 bases aligning to TRBD1. The junction had 6 bases not matched to a gene; V was cut back by 3 bases and J by 11 bases. CDR1 and CDR2 (germline): MGHRA, YSYEKL. The CDR3 has 13 residues.

V and J are TRBV14 and TRBJ2-1; tentatively, D is TRBD2 (6 bases). This CDR3 spans 14 amino acids. Germline loops: CDR1 SGHDN, CDR2 FVKESK. V shed 4 bases and J shed 8 bases, with 15 bases lying between them. CDR3 DNA sequence: TGTGCCAGCAGCCTCCAGGGAGGAGTATATGAGCAGTTCTTC. This sequence encodes CASSLQGGVYEQFF.

This clone was observed once. The rearrangement joins TRBV6-5 to TRBJ1-2, with 7 bases aligning to TRBD1. V was clipped by 6 bases and J by 6 bases; unmatched bases: 7. The CDR3 consists of 13 residues. CDR1 and CDR2 from the germline V gene are MNHEY and SVGAGI. The CDR3 sequence: CASSQTGLDGYTF. The DNA of the CDR3 is TGTGCCAGCAGCCAGACAGGGCTGGATGGCTACACCTTC.

The chain uses TRBV19 and TRBJ2-5, with D possibly TRBD2 on 5 matching bases. CDR1 is LNHDA and CDR2 is SQIVND in the germline V gene (reference sequence). Trimming cost V 1 base and J 5 bases, with 11 bases left between them. The CDR3 sequence is 14 residues long. CDR3 DNA: TGTGCCAGTAGTATAGGCGCAGGAGGCGAGACCCAGTACTTC. Its protein is CASSIGAGGETQYF.

This chain uses TRBV18 with TRBJ2-3; maybe TRBD2 (6 bases). The CDR3 has 15 residues. Trimming stripped 3 bases from V and 5 bases from J, with 15 bases between. Germline CDR1 reads KGHSH; CDR2 reads LQKENI. CDR3 residues: CASSPTLEGRDTQYF. The CDR3 bases are TGTGCCAGCTCACCGACCTTGGAGGGCCGAGATACGCAGTATTTT. Together with reference TRBV18 and TRBJ2-3, the CDR3 gives the full variable domain: NAGVMQNPRHLVRRRGQEARLRCSPMKGHSHVYWYRQLPEEGLKFMVYLQKENIIDESGMPKERFSAEFPKEGPSILRIQQVVRGDSAAYFCASSPTLEGRDTQYFGPGTRLTVL.

The chain carries TRBV5-4 and TRBJ2-2; 12 positions agree with TRBD2. The germline V gene has CDR1 SGHNT and CDR2 YYREEE (reference sequence). Germline trimming cut 0 bases from V and 5 bases from J; bases unmatched to any gene: 2. CDR3 length: 16 amino acids. The CDR3 reads CASSLEGLAGTGELFF. CDR3 sequence (DNA): TGTGCCAGCAGCTTGGAAGGACTAGCGGGGACCGGGGAGCTGTTTTTT.

A note on this clone: The sample contains more than one DNA sequence encoding this CDR3. This chain connects TRBV7-3 to TRBJ1-1, with D possibly matching TRBD1 (5 bases). Germline V CDR1 and CDR2: SGHTA, FQGTGA. Between the trimmed V and J ends, which lost 5 bases and 4 bases, there was a span of 11 bases. The CDR3 consists of 13 residues. The CDR3: CASSLQGGTEAFF. DNA for the CDR3: TGTGCCAGCAGCCTTCAGGGCGGCACTGAAGCTTTCTTT.

CDR3 sequence reads: CASSPPGVPSGNTIYF. CDR3 nucleotides: TGTGCCAGCAGCCCCCCAGGGGTTCCCTCTGGAAACACCATATATTTT. The chain is built from TRBV7-2 and TRBJ1-3, with D perhaps matching TRBD1 (6 bases). The germline CDR1 and CDR2 sequences are SGHTA and FQGNSA. The CDR3 has 16 amino acids. Between the trimmed V and J ends, which lost 5 bases and 0 bases, there was a span of 14 bases.

The V and J genes are TRBV7-9 and TRBJ1-2, with D tentatively TRBD1 (6 bases). Trimming stripped 4 bases from V and 3 bases from J, with 18 bases between. The CDR3 is 16 residues long. Per germline, CDR1 SEHNR and CDR2 FQNEAQ (reference sequence). CDR3 in DNA: TGTGCCAGCAGCTCCTACACCCGCCCAGGGGACTATGGCTACACCTTC. Translation gives CASSSYTRPGDYGYTF.

This sequence joins TRBV7-2 and TRBJ1-5, with D perhaps TRBD1 (6 bases). Germline V gene data show CDR1 as SGHTA and CDR2 as FQGNSA. V was pared by 5 bases and J by 9 bases, with 20 bases between. The length of the CDR3 is 15 residues. DNA of the CDR3: TGTGCCAGCAGCCAAACAGGGACCGTTATTGGGCCCCAGCATTTT. Its translation: CASSQTGTVIGPQHF.

The chain links TRBV2 to TRBJ1-2, with no clear D. Trimming removed 8 bases at V and 0 bases at J, with 16 bases between. The CDR3 has 15 residues. Germline values: CDR1 SNHLY, CDR2 FYNNEI. This chain's CDR3 is CASLAKFFSNYGYTF. In DNA, the CDR3 is TGTGCCAGCTTGGCAAAGTTTTTTTCTAACTATGGCTACACCTTC.

The V call is TRBV6-6, the J call TRBJ2-1, with a tentative D call TRBD2 (6 bases). Germline assignment: CDR1 MNHNY and CDR2 SVGAGI (reference sequence). With 5 bases removed from V and 8 bases from J, the gap between germline ends came to 25 bases. The CDR3 consists of 17 residues. The CDR3 sequence is CASSRLPGAVQVHEQFF. CDR3 DNA: TGTGCCAGCAGTCGTCTTCCGGGAGCGGTACAAGTGCATGAGCAGTTCTTC.

The chain has TRBV19 and TRBJ1-1, with TRBD1 identical over 8 bases. V was pared by 0 bases and J by 4 bases, with 4 bases of the junction left unmatched. Per germline, CDR1 LNHDA and CDR2 SQIVND (reference sequence). The CDR3 has 15 amino acids. CDR3 nucleotide sequence: TGTGCCAGTAGTATAGACAGGGGGCCGGGCACTGAAGCTTTCTTT. Translated, it gives CASSIDRGPGTEAFF.

The chain recombines TRBV6-1 with TRBJ2-7, with TRBD1 identical over 12 bases. CDR3 length equals 15 residues. The germline V gene encodes CDR1 MNHNS and CDR2 SASEGT. With V trimmed by 2 bases and J by 6 bases, 5 bases remained unmatched. CDR3 sequence reads: CASSEWGTGGSEQYF. Here the CDR3 DNA reads TGTGCCAGCAGTGAATGGGGGACAGGGGGCAGCGAGCAGTACTTC.

The chain employs TRBV28 and TRBJ2-2, with 7 nucleotides matching TRBD1. V shed 6 bases, J shed 0 bases, and the junction held 4 bases outside the gene matches. The length of the CDR3 is 15 residues. In germline, CDR1 is MDHEN, CDR2 SYDVKM. CDR3 DNA: TGTGCCAGCAGCCCCGGGACAGCGAACACCGGGGAGCTGTTTTTT. Translation gives CASSPGTANTGELFF.

The chain couples TRBV21-1 to TRBJ1-3. TRBV21-1 is tagged as a pseudogene. This CDR3 is 16 amino acids long. For the CDR3, the DNA is TGTGCCAGCACCCCGTCGGGGGACGGCTCTGGAAACACCATATATTTT. Amino acids: CASTPSGDGSGNTIYF.

This sequence joins TRBV11-2 and TRBJ2-2; TRBD2 agrees at 7 bases. Trimming took 3 bases from V and 7 from J; bases not matched to a gene: 5. Per germline, CDR1 SGHAT and CDR2 FQNNGV. The CDR3 loop spans 14 amino acids. The CDR3 DNA is TGTGCCAGCAGCTTTACCGGCGGGGGCGGGGAGCTGTTTTTT. Translating it yields CASSFTGGGGELFF.